There are a few counts of the clone carrying this T cell receptor beta chain. This CDR3 comprises 17 residues. Germline trimming cut 2 bases from V and 6 bases from J; bases unmatched to any gene: 12. Germline V CDR1 and CDR2: MGHRA, YSYEKL. Alongside a J-beta primer mix, a sample-barcoded 5' primer served in a second PCR lasting about 7 to 11 cycles. TCRdb processed the 5' RACE reads anew with MiXCR; each CDR3 protein has one entry. Of around 1,800,000 distinct CDR3 sequences listed, approximately 40% are singletons. This sample stems from a study of blood T cells in healthy people across ages. Sequencing input: blood. The J gene is TRBJ1-2, the V gene TRBV4-1; 10 nucleotides align to TRBD1. The receptor comes from a human donor in good health. The CDR3 DNA sequence: TGCGCCAGCAGCCAACCTTTGGGGGACAGGGGACCGCATGGCTACACCTTC. Translated: CASSQPLGDRGPHGYTF.